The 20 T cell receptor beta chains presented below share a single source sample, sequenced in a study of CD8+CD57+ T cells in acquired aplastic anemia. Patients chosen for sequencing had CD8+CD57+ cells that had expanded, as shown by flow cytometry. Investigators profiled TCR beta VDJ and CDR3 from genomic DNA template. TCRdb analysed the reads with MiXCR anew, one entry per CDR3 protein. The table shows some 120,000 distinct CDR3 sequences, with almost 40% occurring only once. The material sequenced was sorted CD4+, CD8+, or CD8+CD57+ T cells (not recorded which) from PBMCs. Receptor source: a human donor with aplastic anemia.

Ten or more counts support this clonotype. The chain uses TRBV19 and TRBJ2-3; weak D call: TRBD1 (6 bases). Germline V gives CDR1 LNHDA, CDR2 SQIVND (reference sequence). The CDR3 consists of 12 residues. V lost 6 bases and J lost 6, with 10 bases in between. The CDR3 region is CASRRDRDTQYF. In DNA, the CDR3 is TGTGCCAGTAGACGCGACAGGGATACGCAGTATTTT.

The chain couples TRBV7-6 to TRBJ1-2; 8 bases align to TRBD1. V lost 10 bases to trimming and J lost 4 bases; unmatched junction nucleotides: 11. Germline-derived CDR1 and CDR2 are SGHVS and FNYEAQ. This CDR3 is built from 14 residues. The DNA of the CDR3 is TGTGCCACCTCCTTAGGACAGGGAGGCTATGGCTACACCTTC. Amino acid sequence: CATSLGQGGYGYTF.

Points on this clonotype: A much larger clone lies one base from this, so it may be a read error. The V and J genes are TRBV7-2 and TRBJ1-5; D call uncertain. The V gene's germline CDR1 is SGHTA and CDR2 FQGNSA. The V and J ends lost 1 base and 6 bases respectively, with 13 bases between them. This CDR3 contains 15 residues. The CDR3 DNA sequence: TGTGCCAGCAGCTTAGGGGTGACACGGAGTCAGCCCCAGCATTTT. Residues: CASSLGVTRSQPQHF.

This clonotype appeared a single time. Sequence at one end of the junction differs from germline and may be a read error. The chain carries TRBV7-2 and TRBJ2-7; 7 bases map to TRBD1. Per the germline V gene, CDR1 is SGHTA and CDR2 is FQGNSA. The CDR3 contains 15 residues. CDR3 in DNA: TGCGCCAGCAGCCCTAGGGGGACAGCTACCTACGAGCAGTACTTC. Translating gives CASSPRGTATYEQYF.

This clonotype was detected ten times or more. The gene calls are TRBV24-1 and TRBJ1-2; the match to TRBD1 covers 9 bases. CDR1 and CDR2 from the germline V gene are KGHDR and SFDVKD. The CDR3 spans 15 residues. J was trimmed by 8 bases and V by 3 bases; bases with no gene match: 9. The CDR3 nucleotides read TGTGCCACCAGTGATGGACAGGGGAGGGGTAGAGGCTACACCTTC. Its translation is CATSDGQGRGRGYTF.

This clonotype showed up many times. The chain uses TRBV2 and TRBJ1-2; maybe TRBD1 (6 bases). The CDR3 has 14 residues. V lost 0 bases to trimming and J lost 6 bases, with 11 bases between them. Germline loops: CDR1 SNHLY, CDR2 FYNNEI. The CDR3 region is CASSEARSGDGYTF. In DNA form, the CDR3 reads TGTGCCAGCAGTGAAGCGCGGTCAGGGGATGGCTACACCTTC.

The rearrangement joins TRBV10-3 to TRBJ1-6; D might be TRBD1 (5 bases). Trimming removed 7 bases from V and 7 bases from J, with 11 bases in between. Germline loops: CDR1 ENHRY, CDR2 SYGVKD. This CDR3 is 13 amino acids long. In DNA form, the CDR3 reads TGTGCCATCAAGGCAGGGATGAATTCACCCCTCCACTTT. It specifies CAIKAGMNSPLHF.

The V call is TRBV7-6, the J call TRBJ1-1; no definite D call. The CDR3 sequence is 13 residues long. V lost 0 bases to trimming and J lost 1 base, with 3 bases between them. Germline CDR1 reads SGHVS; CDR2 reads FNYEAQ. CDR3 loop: CASSLAKNTEAFF. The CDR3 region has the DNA TGTGCCAGCAGCTTAGCAAAGAACACTGAAGCTTTCTTT.

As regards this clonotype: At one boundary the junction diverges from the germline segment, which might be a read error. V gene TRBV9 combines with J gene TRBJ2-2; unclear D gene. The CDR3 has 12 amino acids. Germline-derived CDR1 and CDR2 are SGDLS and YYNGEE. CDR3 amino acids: CAGSVDSGELFF. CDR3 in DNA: TGTGCCGGCAGCGTAGATAGCGGGGAGCTGTTTTTT.

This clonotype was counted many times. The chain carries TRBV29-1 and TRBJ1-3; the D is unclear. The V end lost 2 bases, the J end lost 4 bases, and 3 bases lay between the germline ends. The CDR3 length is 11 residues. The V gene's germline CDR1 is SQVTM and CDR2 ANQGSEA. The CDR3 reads CSVEMGNTIYF. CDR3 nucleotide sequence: TGCAGCGTTGAAATGGGAAACACCATATATTTT.

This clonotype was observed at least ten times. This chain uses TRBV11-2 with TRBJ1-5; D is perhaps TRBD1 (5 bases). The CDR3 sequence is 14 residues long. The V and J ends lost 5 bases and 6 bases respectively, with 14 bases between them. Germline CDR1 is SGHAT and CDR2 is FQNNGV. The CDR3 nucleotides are TGTGCCAGCAGCCTGGGGGGGTTCACTCAGCCCCAGCATTTT. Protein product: CASSLGGFTQPQHF.

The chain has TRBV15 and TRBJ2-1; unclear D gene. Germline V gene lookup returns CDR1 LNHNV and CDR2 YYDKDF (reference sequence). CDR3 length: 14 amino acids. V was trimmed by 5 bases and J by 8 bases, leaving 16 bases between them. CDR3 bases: TGTGCCACCAGCTCTGGGGAACGGCGAGATGAGCAGTTCTTC. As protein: CATSSGERRDEQFF.

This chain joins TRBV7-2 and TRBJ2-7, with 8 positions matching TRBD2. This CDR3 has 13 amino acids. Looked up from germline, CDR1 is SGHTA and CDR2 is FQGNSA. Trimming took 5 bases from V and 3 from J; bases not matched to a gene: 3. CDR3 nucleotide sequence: TGTGCCAGCAGCCCGGGGGGGGACTACGAGCAGTACTTC. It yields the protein CASSPGGDYEQYF.

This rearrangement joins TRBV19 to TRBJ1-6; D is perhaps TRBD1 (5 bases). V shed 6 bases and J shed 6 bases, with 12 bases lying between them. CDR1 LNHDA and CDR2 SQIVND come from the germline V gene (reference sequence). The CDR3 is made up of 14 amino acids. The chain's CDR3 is CASSETAFNSPLHF. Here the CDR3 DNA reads TGTGCCAGTAGCGAGACAGCCTTTAATTCACCCCTCCACTTT.

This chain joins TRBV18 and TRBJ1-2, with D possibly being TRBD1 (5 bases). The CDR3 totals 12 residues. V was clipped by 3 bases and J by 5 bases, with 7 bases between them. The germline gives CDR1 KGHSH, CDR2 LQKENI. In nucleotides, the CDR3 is TGTGCCAGCTCACCCCAGGGATATGGCTACACCTTC. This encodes CASSPQGYGYTF.

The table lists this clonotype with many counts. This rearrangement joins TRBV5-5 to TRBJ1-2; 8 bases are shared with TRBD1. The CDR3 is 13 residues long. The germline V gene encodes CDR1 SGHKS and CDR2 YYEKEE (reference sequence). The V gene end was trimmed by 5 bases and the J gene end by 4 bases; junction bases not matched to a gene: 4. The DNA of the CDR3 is TGTGCCAGCAGTCCGGGACAGGCCTATGGCTACACCTTC. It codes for CASSPGQAYGYTF.

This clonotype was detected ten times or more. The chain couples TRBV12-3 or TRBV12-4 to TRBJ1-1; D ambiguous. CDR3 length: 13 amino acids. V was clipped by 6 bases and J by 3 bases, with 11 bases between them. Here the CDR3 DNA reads TGTGCCAGCAGGTCGAGGGTTCACACTGAAGCTTTCTTT. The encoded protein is CASRSRVHTEAFF.

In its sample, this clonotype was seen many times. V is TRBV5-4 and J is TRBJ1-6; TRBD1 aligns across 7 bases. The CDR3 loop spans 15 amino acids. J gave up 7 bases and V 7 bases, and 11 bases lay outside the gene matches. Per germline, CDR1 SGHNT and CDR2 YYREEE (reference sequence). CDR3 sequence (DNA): TGTGCCAGCTCGATGCCCGGACAGGTCAATTCACCCCTCCACTTT. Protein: CASSMPGQVNSPLHF.

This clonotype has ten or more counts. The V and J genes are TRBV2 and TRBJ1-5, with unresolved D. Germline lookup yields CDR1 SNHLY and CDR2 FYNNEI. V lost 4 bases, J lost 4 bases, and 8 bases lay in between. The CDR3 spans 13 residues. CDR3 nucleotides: TGTGCCAGCAGTGGAGGACGGAATCAGCCCCAGCATTTT. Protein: CASSGGRNQPQHF. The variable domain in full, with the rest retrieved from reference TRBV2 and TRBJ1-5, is EPEVTQTPSHQVTQMGQEVILRCVPISNHLYFYWYRQILGQKVEFLVSFYNNEISEKSEIFDDQFSVERPDGSNFTLKIRSTKLEDSAMYFCASSGGRNQPQHFGDGTRLSIL.

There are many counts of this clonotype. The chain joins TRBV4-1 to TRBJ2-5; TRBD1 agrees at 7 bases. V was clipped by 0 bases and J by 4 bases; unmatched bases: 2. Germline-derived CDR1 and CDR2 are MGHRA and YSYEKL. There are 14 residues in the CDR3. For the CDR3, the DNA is TGCGCCAGCAGCCAAGACGACAGGGCAGAGACCCAGTACTTC. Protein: CASSQDDRAETQYF.